This entry features one T cell receptor (beta chain) sequence. What it recognizes is unknown. The data belong to a study of cytomegalovirus exposure and HLA in healthy donors. The V gene end was trimmed by 4 bases and the J gene end by 6 bases; junction bases not matched to a gene: 11. Germline V lookup: CDR1 LNHDA, CDR2 SQIVND (reference sequence). This CDR3 is built from 16 residues. Study outcomes and limitations: As a later analysis showed, a missense DCLRE1C variant was linked to trimming of TCR beta V- and J-genes.

PCR was performed using 60 Vbeta and 13 Jbeta primers. TCRdb keeps only in-frame clones here, not all; method: immunoSEQ multiplex PCR. The profile shows 210,000 or so clones, approximately 90% of them singletons. This receptor was obtained from a woman younger than 35 in good health and CMV-seronegative. The genes are TRBV19 and TRBJ1-5, with 8 bases fitting TRBD1. Specimen: PBMCs. CDR3 protein: CASSTARGQGPQPQHF. DNA for the CDR3: TGTGCCAGTAGTACAGCCCGCGGACAGGGTCCTCAGCCCCAGCATTTT.